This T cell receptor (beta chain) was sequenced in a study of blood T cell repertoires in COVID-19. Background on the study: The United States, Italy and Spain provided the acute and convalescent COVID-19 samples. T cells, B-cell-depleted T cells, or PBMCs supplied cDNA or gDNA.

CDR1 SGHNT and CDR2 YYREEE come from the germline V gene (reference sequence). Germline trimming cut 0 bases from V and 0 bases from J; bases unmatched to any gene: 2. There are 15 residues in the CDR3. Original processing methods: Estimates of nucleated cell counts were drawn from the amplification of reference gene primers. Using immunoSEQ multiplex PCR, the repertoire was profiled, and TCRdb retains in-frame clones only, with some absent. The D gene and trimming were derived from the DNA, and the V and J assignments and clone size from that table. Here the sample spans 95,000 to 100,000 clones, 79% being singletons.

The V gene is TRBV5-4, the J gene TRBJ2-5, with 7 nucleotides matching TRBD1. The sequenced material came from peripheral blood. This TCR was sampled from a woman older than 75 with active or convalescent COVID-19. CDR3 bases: TGTGCCAGCAGCTTGGGGGGACAGAACCAAGAGACCCAGTACTTC. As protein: CASSLGGQNQETQYF.